This T cell receptor beta chain is from a study of spatial heterogeneity in lung cancer. Study context: The donors comprised some 78 untreated early-stage non-small cell lung cancer patients. A unique TCR and UMI combination showed up more than ten times in raw reads, on average. Study-wide points: Resection saw ubiquitous expanded tumor TCRs appear in blood more than follow-up did.

TCRdb recomputed calls from the 5' RACE reads with MiXCR, one row per CDR3 protein. The sample records about 120,000 distinct CDR3 sequences, 12% being singletons. Of note for this clonotype: No antigen is known for it.

Trimming stripped 3 bases from V and 0 bases from J, with 12 bases between. The CDR3 sequence is 16 residues long. Germline lookup yields CDR1 MGHRA and CDR2 YSYEKL. Stated time point: blood at routine non-recurrence follow-up after resection. Whole RNA from tumor, nontumor lung or frozen PBMC was sequenced unsorted. Sequencing used PBMCs, obtained at follow-up. This clonotype was sampled from a male donor with early-stage non-small cell lung cancer. This sequence joins TRBV4-1 and TRBJ1-3; D is ambiguous. CDR3 sequence: CASSHPMGTSGNTIYF. CDR3 DNA sequence: TGCGCCAGCAGCCACCCCATGGGCACCTCTGGAAACACCATATATTTT.